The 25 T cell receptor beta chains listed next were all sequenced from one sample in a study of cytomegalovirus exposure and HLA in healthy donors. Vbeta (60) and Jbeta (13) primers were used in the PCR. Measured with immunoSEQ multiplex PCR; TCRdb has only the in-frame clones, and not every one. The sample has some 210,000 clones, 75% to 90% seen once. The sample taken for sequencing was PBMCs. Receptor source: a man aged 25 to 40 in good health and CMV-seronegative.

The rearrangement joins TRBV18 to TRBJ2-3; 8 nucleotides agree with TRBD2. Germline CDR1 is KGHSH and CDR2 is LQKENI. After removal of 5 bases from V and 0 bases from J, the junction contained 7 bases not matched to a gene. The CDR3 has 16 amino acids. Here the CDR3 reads CASSFSASGSTDTQYF. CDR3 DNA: TGTGCCAGCTCATTCTCTGCTAGCGGGAGCACAGATACGCAGTATTTT.

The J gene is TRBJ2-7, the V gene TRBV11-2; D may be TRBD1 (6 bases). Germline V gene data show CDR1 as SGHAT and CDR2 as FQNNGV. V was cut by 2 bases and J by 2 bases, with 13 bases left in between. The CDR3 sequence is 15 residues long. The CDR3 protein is CASSLNGQTPYEQYF. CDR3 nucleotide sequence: TGTGCCAGCAGCTTAAACGGACAGACTCCCTACGAGCAGTACTTC. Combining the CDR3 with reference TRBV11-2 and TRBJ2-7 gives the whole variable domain EAGVAQSPRYKIIEKRQSVAFWCNPISGHATLYWYQQILGQGPKLLIQFQNNGVVDDSQLPKDRFSAERLKGVDSTLKIQPAKLEDSAVYLCASSLNGQTPYEQYFGPGTRLTVT.

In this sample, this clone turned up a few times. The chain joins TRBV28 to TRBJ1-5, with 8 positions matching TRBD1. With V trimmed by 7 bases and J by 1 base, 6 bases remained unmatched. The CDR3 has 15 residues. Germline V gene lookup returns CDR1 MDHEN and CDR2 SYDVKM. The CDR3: CASTNRGGSNQPQHF. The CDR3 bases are TGTGCCAGCACCAACAGGGGGGGAAGCAATCAGCCCCAGCATTTT.

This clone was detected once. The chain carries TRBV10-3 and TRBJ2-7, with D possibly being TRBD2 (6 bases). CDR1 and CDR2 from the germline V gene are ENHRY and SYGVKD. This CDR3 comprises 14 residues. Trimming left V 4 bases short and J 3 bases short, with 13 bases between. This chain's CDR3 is CAISAREGLYEQYF. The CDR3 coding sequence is TGTGCCATCAGTGCTCGAGAGGGACTCTACGAGCAGTACTTC.

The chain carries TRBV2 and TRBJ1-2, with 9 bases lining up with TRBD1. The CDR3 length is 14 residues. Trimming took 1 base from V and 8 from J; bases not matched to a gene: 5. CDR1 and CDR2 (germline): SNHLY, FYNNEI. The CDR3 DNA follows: TGTGCCAGCAGTGAAGGCCGGACAGGGGACGGCTACACCTTC. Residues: CASSEGRTGDGYTF.

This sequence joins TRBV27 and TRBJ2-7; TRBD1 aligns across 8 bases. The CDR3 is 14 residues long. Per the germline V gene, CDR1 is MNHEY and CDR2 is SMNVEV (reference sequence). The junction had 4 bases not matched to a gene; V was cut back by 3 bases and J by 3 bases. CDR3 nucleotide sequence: TGTGCCAGCAGTTTTTCAGGGGGCGACTACGAGCAGTACTTC. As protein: CASSFSGGDYEQYF.

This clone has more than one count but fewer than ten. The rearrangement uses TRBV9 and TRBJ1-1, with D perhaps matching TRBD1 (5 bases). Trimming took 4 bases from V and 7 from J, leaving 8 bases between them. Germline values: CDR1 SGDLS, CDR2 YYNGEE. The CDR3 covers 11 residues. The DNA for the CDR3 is TGTGCCAGCAGCCGGGGGAGTGAAGCTTTCTTT. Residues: CASSRGSEAFF.

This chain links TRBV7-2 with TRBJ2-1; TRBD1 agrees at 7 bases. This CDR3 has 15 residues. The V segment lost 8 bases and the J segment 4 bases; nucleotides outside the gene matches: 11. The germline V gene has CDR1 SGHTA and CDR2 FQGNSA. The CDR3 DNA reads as TGTGCCAGCCTGAACAGGGGCCACCGATACAATGAGCAGTTCTTC. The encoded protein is CASLNRGHRYNEQFF.

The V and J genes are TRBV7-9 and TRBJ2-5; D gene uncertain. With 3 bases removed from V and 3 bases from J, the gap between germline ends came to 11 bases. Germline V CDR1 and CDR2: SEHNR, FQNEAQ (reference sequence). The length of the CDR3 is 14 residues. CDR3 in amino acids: CASSFSSQEETQYF. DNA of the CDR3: TGTGCCAGCAGCTTTTCTTCCCAGGAAGAGACCCAGTACTTC.

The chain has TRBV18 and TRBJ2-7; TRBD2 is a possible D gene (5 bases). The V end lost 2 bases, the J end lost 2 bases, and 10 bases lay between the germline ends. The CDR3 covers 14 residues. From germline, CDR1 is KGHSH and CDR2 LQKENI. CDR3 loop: CASSPAAGPYEQYF. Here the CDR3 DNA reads TGTGCCAGCTCACCAGCCGCGGGTCCCTACGAGCAGTACTTC. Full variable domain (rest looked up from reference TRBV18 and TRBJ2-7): NAGVMQNPRHLVRRRGQEARLRCSPMKGHSHVYWYRQLPEEGLKFMVYLQKENIIDESGMPKERFSAEFPKEGPSILRIQQVVRGDSAAYFCASSPAAGPYEQYFGPGTRLTVT.

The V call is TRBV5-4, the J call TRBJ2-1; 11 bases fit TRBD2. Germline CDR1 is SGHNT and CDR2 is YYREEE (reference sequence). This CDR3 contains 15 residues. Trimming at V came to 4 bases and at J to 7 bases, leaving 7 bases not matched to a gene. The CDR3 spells CASSRRLAGWNEQFF. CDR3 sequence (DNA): TGTGCCAGCAGCCGCCGACTAGCGGGGTGGAATGAGCAGTTCTTC.

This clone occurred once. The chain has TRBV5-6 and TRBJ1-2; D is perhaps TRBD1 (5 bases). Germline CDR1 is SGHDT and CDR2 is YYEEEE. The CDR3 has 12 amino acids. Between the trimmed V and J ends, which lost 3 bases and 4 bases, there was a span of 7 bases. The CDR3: CASSSTAYGYTF. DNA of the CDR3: TGTGCCAGCAGCTCGACAGCCTATGGCTACACCTTC.

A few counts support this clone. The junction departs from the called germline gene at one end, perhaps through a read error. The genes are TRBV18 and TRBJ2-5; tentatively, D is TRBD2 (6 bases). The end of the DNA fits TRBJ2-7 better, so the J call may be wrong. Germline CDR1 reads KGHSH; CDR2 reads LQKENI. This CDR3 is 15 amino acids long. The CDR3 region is CASSPRTITPLEQYF. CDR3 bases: TGTGCCAGCTCCCCACGGACTATCACCCCTCTCGAGCAGTACTTC.

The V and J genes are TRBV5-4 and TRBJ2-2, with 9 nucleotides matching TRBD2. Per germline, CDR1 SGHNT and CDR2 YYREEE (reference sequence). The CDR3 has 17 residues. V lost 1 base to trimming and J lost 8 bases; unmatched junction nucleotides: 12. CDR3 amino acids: CASSLSGRGGPLGELFF. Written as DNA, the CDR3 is TGTGCCAGCAGCTTGTCGGGGCGGGGGGGGCCTCTTGGGGAGCTGTTTTTT.

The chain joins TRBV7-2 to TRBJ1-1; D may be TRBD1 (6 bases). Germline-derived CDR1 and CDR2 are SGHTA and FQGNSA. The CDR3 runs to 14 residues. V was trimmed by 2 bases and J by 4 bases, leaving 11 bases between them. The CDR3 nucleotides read TGTGCCAGCAGCTTATCAGGGGCGAGCACTGAAGCTTTCTTT. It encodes CASSLSGASTEAFF. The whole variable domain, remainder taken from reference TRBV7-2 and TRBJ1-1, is GAGVSQSPSNKVTEKGKDVELRCDPISGHTALYWYRQSLGQGLEFLIYFQGNSAPDKSGLPSDRFSAERTGGSVSTLTIQRTQQEDSAVYLCASSLSGASTEAFFGQGTRLTVV.

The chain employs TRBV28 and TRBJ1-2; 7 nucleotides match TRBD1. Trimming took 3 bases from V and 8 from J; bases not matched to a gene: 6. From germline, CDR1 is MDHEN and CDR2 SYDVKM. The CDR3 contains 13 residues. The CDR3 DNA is TGTGCCAGCAGTTTCGCCAGGGGGTTGGGCTACACCTTC. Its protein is CASSFARGLGYTF.

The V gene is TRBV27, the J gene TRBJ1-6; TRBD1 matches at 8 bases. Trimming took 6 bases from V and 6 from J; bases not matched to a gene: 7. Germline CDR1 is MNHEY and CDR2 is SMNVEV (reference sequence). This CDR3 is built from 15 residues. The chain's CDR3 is CASSQQGGRNSPLHF. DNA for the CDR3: TGTGCCAGCAGCCAACAGGGGGGACGTAATTCACCCCTCCACTTT.

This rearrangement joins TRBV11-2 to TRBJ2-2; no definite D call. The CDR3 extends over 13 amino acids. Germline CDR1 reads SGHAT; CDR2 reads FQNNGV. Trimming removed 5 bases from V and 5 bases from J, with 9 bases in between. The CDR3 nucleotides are TGTGCCAGCAGCCCCAGCGCTACCGGGGAGCTGTTTTTT. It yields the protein CASSPSATGELFF.

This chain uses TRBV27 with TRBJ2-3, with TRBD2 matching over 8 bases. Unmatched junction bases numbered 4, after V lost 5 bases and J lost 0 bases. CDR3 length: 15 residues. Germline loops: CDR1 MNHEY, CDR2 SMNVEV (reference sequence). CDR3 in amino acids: CASSIGGASTDTQYF. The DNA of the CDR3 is TGTGCCAGCAGTATCGGGGGGGCCAGCACAGATACGCAGTATTTT.

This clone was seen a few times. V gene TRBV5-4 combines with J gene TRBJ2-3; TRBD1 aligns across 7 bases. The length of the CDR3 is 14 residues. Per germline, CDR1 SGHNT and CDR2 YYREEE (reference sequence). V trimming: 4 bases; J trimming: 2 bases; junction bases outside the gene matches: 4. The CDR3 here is CASSGTDPTDTQYF. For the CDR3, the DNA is TGTGCCAGCAGCGGGACAGACCCCACAGATACGCAGTATTTT.

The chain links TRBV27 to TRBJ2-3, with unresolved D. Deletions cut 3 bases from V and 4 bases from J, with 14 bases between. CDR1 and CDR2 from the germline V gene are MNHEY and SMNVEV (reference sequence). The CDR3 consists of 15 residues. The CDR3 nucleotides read TGTGCCAGCAGTTTCGGTAGAAAGATCGCAGATACGCAGTATTTT. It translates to CASSFGRKIADTQYF.

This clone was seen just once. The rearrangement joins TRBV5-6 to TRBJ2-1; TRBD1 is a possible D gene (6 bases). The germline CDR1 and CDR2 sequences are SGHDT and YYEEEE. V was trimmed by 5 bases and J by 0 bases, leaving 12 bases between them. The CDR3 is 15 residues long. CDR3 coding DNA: TGTGCCAGCAGTTTTACAGGGTCCTCCTACAATGAGCAGTTCTTC. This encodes CASSFTGSSYNEQFF.

CDR3 sequence: CASSPPDIYEQYF. In DNA, the CDR3 is TGTGCCAGCAGCCCTCCAGACATCTACGAGCAGTACTTC. The chain employs TRBV28 and TRBJ2-7; D is undetermined. The V gene's germline CDR1 is MDHEN and CDR2 SYDVKM. The V end was cut by 6 bases, the J end by 3 bases, with 12 bases between. The length of the CDR3 is 13 residues.

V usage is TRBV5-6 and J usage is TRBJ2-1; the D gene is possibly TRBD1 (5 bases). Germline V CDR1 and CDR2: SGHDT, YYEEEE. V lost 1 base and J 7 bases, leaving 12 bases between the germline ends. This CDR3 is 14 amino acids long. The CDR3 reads CASSLSPRGNEQFF. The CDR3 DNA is TGTGCCAGCAGCTTGTCACCTAGGGGTAATGAGCAGTTCTTC.

CDR3 residues: CASSPHQYRRGGANTGELFF. CDR3 in DNA: TGTGCCAGCAGTCCTCACCAATACCGACGCGGGGGGGCGAACACCGGGGAGCTGTTTTTT. The chain has TRBV28 and TRBJ2-2; 9 bases line up with TRBD2. The CDR3 runs to 20 residues. With 5 bases clipped from V and 0 bases from J, the junction kept 16 bases outside the gene matches. CDR1 is MDHEN, CDR2 SYDVKM, per germline.